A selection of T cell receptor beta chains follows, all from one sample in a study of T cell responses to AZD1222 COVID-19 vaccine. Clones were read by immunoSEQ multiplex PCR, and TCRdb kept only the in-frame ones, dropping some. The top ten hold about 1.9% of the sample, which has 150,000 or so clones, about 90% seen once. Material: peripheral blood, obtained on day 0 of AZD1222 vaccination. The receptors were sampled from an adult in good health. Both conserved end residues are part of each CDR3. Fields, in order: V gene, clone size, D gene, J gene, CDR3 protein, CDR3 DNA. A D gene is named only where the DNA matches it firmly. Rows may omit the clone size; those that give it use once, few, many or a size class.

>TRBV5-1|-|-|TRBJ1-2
CASSLAPGMSYGYTF
TGCGCCAGCAGCTTGGCCCCGGGTATGAGTTATGGCTACACCTTC
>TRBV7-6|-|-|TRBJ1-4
CASRGEVGVRGEKLFF
TGTGCCAGCAGGGGAGAGGTGGGGGTGAGGGGTGAAAAACTGTTTTTT
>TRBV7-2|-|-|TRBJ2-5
CASSFVGRNQETQYF
TGTGCCAGCAGCTTCGTTGGGAGAAACCAAGAGACCCAGTACTTC
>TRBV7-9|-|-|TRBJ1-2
CASSLIADSKFYTF
TGTGCCAGCAGCTTAATCGCCGACAGCAAGTTCTACACCTTC
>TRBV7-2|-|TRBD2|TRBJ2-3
CASSQEYGTTTDTQYF
TGTGCCAGCAGCCAGGAGTACGGGACTACAACAGATACGCAGTATTTT
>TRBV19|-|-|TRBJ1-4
CASSIGGVTNEKLFF
TGTGCCAGTAGTATAGGCGGAGTTACTAATGAAAAACTGTTTTTT
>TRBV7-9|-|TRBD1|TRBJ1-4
CASRPGTGDEKLFF
TGTGCCAGCAGGCCCGGGACAGGGGATGAAAAACTGTTTTTT
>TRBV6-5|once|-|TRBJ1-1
CASSYSWVGTEAFF
TGTGCCAGCAGTTACTCTTGGGTAGGCACTGAAGCTTTCTTT
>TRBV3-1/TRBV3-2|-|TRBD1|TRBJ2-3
CASSQEYRGRVGDTQYF
TGTGCCAGCAGCCAAGAGTACAGGGGGCGAGTCGGAGATACGCAGTATTTT
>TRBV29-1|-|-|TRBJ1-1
CSGGRGGTEAFF
TGCAGCGGTGGACGGGGAGGGACTGAAGCTTTCTTT
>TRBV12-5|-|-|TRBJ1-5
CASGSPGVGNQPQHF
TGTGCTAGTGGTTCCCCAGGGGTGGGCAATCAGCCCCAGCATTTT
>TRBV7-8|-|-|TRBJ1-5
CASSLGRGQNQPQHF
TGTGCCAGCAGCTTAGGCAGGGGCCAAAATCAGCCCCAGCATTTT
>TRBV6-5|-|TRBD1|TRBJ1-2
CASSQGAGNYGYTF
TGTGCCAGCAGTCAGGGGGCGGGTAACTATGGCTACACCTTC
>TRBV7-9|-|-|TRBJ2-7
CASSLAYRGLYEQYF
TGTGCCAGCAGCTTAGCGTATAGGGGATTGTACGAGCAGTACTTC
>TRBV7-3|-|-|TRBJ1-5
CASSLTQDQPQHF
TGTGCCAGCAGCTTAACGCAGGATCAGCCCCAGCATTTT
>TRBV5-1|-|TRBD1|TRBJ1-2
CASSSRDRGYNYGYTF
TGCGCCAGCAGCTCCCGGGACAGGGGGTATAACTATGGCTACACCTTC
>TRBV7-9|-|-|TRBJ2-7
CASSLGGTAYEQYF
TGTGCCAGCAGCTTAGGGGGTACTGCCTACGAGCAGTACTTC
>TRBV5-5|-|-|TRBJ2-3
CASSLWRSRTDTQYF
TGTGCCAGCAGCTTATGGCGCTCCCGCACAGATACGCAGTATTTT
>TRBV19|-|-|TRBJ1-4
CASSNLGVEKLFF
TGTGCCAGTAGTAATTTGGGGGTTGAAAAACTGTTTTTT
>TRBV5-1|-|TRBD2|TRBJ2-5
CAPSNGGWVQETQYF
TGCGCCCCATCTAACGGGGGGTGGGTCCAAGAGACCCAGTACTTC
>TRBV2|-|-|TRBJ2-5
CASTKNRERETQYF
TGTGCCAGCACCAAGAACAGGGAGCGGGAGACCCAGTACTTC
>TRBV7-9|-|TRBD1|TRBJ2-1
CASSLRQGAYNEQFF
TGTGCCAGCAGCTTAAGGCAGGGGGCCTACAATGAGCAGTTCTTC
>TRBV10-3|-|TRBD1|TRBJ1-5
CAISEQGSNQPQHF
TGTGCCATCAGTGAACAGGGGAGCAATCAGCCCCAGCATTTT
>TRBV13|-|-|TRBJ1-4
CASSLDYTSGKLFF
TGTGCCAGCAGCTTAGATTACACAAGTGGAAAACTGTTTTTT
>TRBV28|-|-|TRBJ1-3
CASSLFGGRSSGNTIYF
TGTGCCAGCAGTTTATTTGGGGGCAGGAGCTCTGGAAACACCATATATTTT
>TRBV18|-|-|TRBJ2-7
CASSPTETTADEQYF
TGTGCCAGCTCACCCACAGAGACCACAGCAGACGAGCAGTACTTC
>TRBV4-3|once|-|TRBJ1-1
CASSQVNSLNTEAFF
TGCGCCAGCAGCCAAGTAAACAGCCTGAACACTGAAGCTTTCTTT
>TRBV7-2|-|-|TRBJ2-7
CASSLAVRLSRSYEQYF
TGTGCCAGCAGCTTAGCTGTCAGACTATCCAGGTCCTACGAGCAGTACTTC
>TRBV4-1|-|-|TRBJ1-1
CASSPQEVSGSGEAFF
TGCGCCAGCAGTCCACAAGAAGTAAGCGGGTCGGGTGAAGCTTTCTTT
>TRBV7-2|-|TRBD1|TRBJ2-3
CASSFQGAYPTDTQYF
TGTGCCAGCAGCTTCCAGGGGGCTTACCCCACAGATACGCAGTATTTT